The 22 T cell receptor beta chains below come from one sample, sequenced in a study of blood T cell repertoires in COVID-19. Some clones are missing from TCRdb's copy, which holds only in-frame ones; the method was immunoSEQ multiplex PCR. The sample lists a few hundred thousand clones, roughly 90% occurring once. Sequencing was carried out using peripheral blood. The receptors here all came from a woman aged 25 to 45 with COVID-19, enrolled during active disease.

This chain connects TRBV19 to TRBJ1-2; tentatively, D is TRBD1 (5 bases). The CDR3 has 14 amino acids. Germline CDR1 is LNHDA and CDR2 is SQIVND (reference sequence). Between the trimmed V and J ends, which lost 3 bases and 3 bases, there was a span of 11 bases. CDR3 amino acids: CASSIGGLDYGYTF. The CDR3 bases are TGTGCCAGTAGTATCGGGGGATTGGACTATGGCTACACCTTC.

The chain's CDR3 is CASSLVQPNTEAFF. The DNA for the CDR3 is TGTGCCAGCAGTTTGGTACAGCCGAACACTGAAGCTTTCTTT. The chain couples TRBV28 to TRBJ1-1, with D unclear. Germline values: CDR1 MDHEN, CDR2 SYDVKM. This CDR3 spans 14 amino acids. V lost 3 bases and J lost 1, with 9 bases in between.

This chain uses TRBV5-4 with TRBJ2-5, with D unclear. This CDR3 contains 16 residues. Trimming shortened V by 0 bases and J by 1 base, and 13 bases separated the two germline ends. CDR1 is SGHNT and CDR2 is YYREEE in the germline V gene (reference sequence). The CDR3 spells CASSLALTNLQETQYF. The CDR3 DNA reads TGTGCCAGCAGCTTGGCCTTGACAAACCTCCAAGAGACCCAGTACTTC.

The V call is TRBV9, the J call TRBJ2-1; D might be TRBD2 (6 bases). V was cut by 1 base and J by 4 bases, with 15 bases left in between. CDR1 is SGDLS, CDR2 YYNGEE, per germline. The CDR3 runs 16 residues. CDR3 DNA: TGTGCCAGCAGCGTAATGGGGAGGAGGAAATACAATGAGCAGTTCTTC. Translated, it gives CASSVMGRRKYNEQFF. Filled out from reference TRBV9 and TRBJ2-1, the complete variable domain reads DSGVTQTPKHLITATGQRVTLRCSPRSGDLSVYWYQQSLDQGLQFLIQYYNGEERAKGNILERFSAQQFPDLHSELNLSSLELGDSALYFCASSVMGRRKYNEQFFGPGTRLTVL.

This chain uses TRBV6-2 or TRBV6-3 with TRBJ2-1; 11 bases match TRBD2. The germline V gene encodes CDR1 MNHEY and CDR2 SVGEGT. The J segment lost 5 bases and the V segment lost 2 bases, leaving 5 bases of the junction unmatched. The CDR3 extends over 16 amino acids. The CDR3: CASSYRGLAEHNEQFF. CDR3 DNA sequence: TGTGCCAGCAGTTACCGGGGACTAGCGGAGCACAATGAGCAGTTCTTC.

The V gene is TRBV2, the J gene TRBJ2-7; no clear D gene. V was cut by 6 bases and J by 3 bases, with 9 bases left in between. The CDR3 runs 12 residues. CDR1 and CDR2 from the germline V gene are SNHLY and FYNNEI. CDR3 DNA sequence: TGTGCCAGCAGAGGTAGCCACTACGAGCAGTACGTC. It specifies CASRGSHYEQYV.

This chain joins TRBV11-3 and TRBJ1-3; D not resolved. The V gene lost 0 bases and the J gene lost 0 bases, with 9 bases spanning the gap. Germline-derived CDR1 and CDR2 are SGHNT and YENEEA. The CDR3 loop spans 16 amino acids. The CDR3 sequence is CASSLDRFNSGNTIYF. The CDR3 DNA sequence: TGTGCCAGCAGCTTAGATCGGTTTAACTCTGGAAACACCATATATTTT. The full variable domain, rest sourced from reference TRBV11-3 and TRBJ1-3, is EAGVVQSPRYKIIEKKQPVAFWCNPISGHNTLYWYLQNLGQGPELLIRYENEEAVDDSQLPKDRFSAERLKGVDSTLKIQPAELGDSAVYLCASSLDRFNSGNTIYFGEGSWLTVV.

The V call is TRBV6-2 or TRBV6-3, the J call TRBJ1-4; no firm D call. V was clipped by 2 bases and J by 8 bases, with 12 bases between them. Germline CDR1 reads MNHEY; CDR2 reads SVGEGT. The length of the CDR3 is 14 residues. CDR3 in DNA: TGTGCCAGCAGTTACAAGGAGGGCCACGAAAAACTGTTTTTT. This encodes CASSYKEGHEKLFF.

The J gene is TRBJ2-1, the V gene TRBV6-1, with 7 bases matching TRBD2. Germline trimming cut 1 base from V and 3 bases from J; bases unmatched to any gene: 3. CDR1 is MNHNS, CDR2 SASEGT, per germline. The CDR3 runs to 15 residues. CDR3 in amino acids: CASSEVGGSYNEQFF. The CDR3, as DNA: TGTGCCAGCAGTGAAGTGGGCGGGAGCTACAATGAGCAGTTCTTC.

Turning to this clone: The same CDR3 arises from other DNA sequences in this sample as well. The rearrangement joins TRBV7-2 to TRBJ1-5, with D unresolved. CDR1 is SGHTA, CDR2 FQGNSA, per germline. The CDR3 has 14 amino acids. V was trimmed by 3 bases and J by 1 base, leaving 7 bases between them. The CDR3 protein is CASSLRQSNQPQHF. The DNA for the CDR3 is TGTGCCAGCAGCTTGAGGCAGAGCAATCAGCCCCAGCATTTT. The full variable domain, with the rest looked up from reference TRBV7-2 and TRBJ1-5, is GAGVSQSPSNKVTEKGKDVELRCDPISGHTALYWYRQSLGQGLEFLIYFQGNSAPDKSGLPSDRFSAERTGGSVSTLTIQRTQQEDSAVYLCASSLRQSNQPQHFGDGTRLSIL.

J is TRBJ1-3 and V is TRBV5-1; 8 nucleotides agree with TRBD1. The CDR3 is 16 residues long. V lost 4 bases and J lost 4; bases outside the gene matches: 10. The germline gives CDR1 SGHRS, CDR2 YFSETQ. The CDR3 DNA is TGCGCCAGCAGCGTCCGGACAGGGCAGATGGGAAACACCATATATTTT. Protein product: CASSVRTGQMGNTIYF.

This chain links TRBV14 with TRBJ1-1, with unresolved D. CDR1 is SGHDN, CDR2 FVKESK, per germline. Trimming took off 4 bases at V and 11 bases at J, with 14 bases between the two ends. The CDR3 has 12 amino acids. CDR3 in DNA: TGTGCCAGCAGCCGGGAGGGCGCAAGGGCTTTCTTT. Residues: CASSREGARAFF.

For the CDR3, the DNA is TGTGCCAGTAGTATCCGGCTAGCGGGGGCTGATGAGCAGTTCTTC. The encoded protein is CASSIRLAGADEQFF. The chain joins TRBV19 to TRBJ2-1; 10 bases are a match to TRBD2. The germline V gene encodes CDR1 LNHDA and CDR2 SQIVND (reference sequence). This CDR3 has 15 amino acids. V dropped 3 bases and J dropped 8; count of bases not matched to a gene: 7.

In DNA form, the CDR3 reads TGCAGTGCTAGTGATATGGGGGCCCGTAATGAAAAACTGTTTTTT. This translates into CSASDMGARNEKLFF. The chain is built from TRBV20-1 and TRBJ1-4; D may be TRBD1 (6 bases). V was pared by 3 bases and J by 4 bases, with 15 bases between. Germline assignment: CDR1 DFQATT and CDR2 SNEGSKA (reference sequence). CDR3 length: 15 residues.

CDR3 loop: CASSPLWDRVEAFF. The CDR3 nucleotides read TGCGCCAGCAGCCCCCTCTGGGACAGAGTTGAAGCTTTCTTT. This chain uses TRBV5-1 with TRBJ1-1; 7 nucleotides line up with TRBD1. Germline V lookup: CDR1 SGHRS, CDR2 YFSETQ. V was pared by 4 bases and J by 7 bases, with 10 bases of the junction left unmatched. This CDR3 region has 14 residues.

The sample holds a few counts of this clone. Other DNA sequences of this sample code for an identical CDR3. The chain employs TRBV12-3 or TRBV12-4 and TRBJ2-2, with D perhaps matching TRBD1 (6 bases). The V end lost 6 bases, the J end lost 5 bases, and 7 bases lay between the germline ends. The CDR3 extends over 12 amino acids. CDR3 in amino acids: CASSQGTGELFF. The CDR3 DNA reads TGTGCCAGCAGCCAGGGGACCGGGGAGCTGTTTTTT.

The rearrangement joins TRBV6-1 to TRBJ2-5; tentative D call: TRBD2 (7 bases). The CDR3 runs 16 residues. From germline, CDR1 is MNHNS and CDR2 SASEGT. The V gene lost 3 bases and the J gene lost 5 bases, with 19 bases spanning the gap. In nucleotides, the CDR3 is TGTGCCAGCAGTGACTTAAGGTCGGGGGGCAGGGAGACCCAGTACTTC. It encodes CASSDLRSGGRETQYF.

The rearrangement joins TRBV7-9 to TRBJ1-6; D gene ambiguous. This CDR3 comprises 17 residues. The V end was cut by 5 bases, the J end by 2 bases, with 16 bases between. The V gene's germline CDR1 is SEHNR and CDR2 FQNEAQ (reference sequence). The CDR3 protein is CASSPLQAGTYNSPLHF. For the CDR3, the DNA is TGTGCCAGCAGCCCTCTCCAGGCGGGGACCTATAATTCACCCCTCCACTTT.

CDR3 amino acids: CASSFPPKRVDEQFF. The CDR3 DNA follows: TGTGCCAGCAGCTTCCCTCCGAAGCGGGTGGATGAGCAGTTCTTC. This sequence joins TRBV5-8 and TRBJ2-1; tentatively, D is TRBD2 (6 bases). The length of the CDR3 is 15 residues. Germline assignment: CDR1 SGHTS and CDR2 YDEGEE. V lost 2 bases and J lost 8, with 17 bases in between.

J is TRBJ2-2 and V is TRBV18, with TRBD2 matching over 10 bases. This CDR3 contains 15 residues. V lost 8 bases to trimming and J lost 2 bases; unmatched junction nucleotides: 5. Germline assignment: CDR1 KGHSH and CDR2 LQKENI. The CDR3 spells CASPGLAVNTGELFF. DNA of the CDR3: TGTGCCAGCCCAGGACTAGCGGTAAACACCGGGGAGCTGTTTTTT.

V and J are TRBV7-9 and TRBJ1-5, with 7 bases identical to TRBD1. CDR1 is SEHNR and CDR2 is FQNEAQ in the germline V gene (reference sequence). The length of the CDR3 is 15 residues. The J segment lost 2 bases and the V segment lost 1 base, leaving 2 bases of the junction unmatched. CDR3 bases: TGTGCCAGCAGCTTAGGAGGGGGCGGCAATCAGCCCCAGCATTTT. Residues: CASSLGGGGNQPQHF.

The chain joins TRBV9 to TRBJ1-1; the match to TRBD1 covers 9 bases. Per germline, CDR1 SGDLS and CDR2 YYNGEE. This CDR3 region has 14 residues. Germline trimming cut 3 bases from V and 5 bases from J; bases unmatched to any gene: 5. As DNA, the CDR3 is TGTGCCAGCAGCGAACAGGGGGCGGGGACTGAAGCTTTCTTT. Protein: CASSEQGAGTEAFF. Full variable domain (remainder filled in from reference TRBV9 and TRBJ1-1): DSGVTQTPKHLITATGQRVTLRCSPRSGDLSVYWYQQSLDQGLQFLIQYYNGEERAKGNILERFSAQQFPDLHSELNLSSLELGDSALYFCASSEQGAGTEAFFGQGTRLTVV.